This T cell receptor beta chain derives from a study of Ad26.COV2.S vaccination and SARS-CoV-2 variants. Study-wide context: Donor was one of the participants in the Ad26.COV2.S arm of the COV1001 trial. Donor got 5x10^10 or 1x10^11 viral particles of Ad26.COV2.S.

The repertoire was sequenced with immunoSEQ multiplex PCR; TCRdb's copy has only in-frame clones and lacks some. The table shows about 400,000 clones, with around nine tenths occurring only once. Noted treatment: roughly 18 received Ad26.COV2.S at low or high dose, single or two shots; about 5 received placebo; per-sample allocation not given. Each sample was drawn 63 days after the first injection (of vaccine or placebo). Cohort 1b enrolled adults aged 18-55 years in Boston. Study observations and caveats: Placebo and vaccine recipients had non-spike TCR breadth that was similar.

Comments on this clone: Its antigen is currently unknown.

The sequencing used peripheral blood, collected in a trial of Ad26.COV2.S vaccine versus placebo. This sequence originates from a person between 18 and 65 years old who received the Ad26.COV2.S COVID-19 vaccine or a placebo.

The CDR3 protein is CASSTSGGLSYEQYF. CDR3 sequence (DNA): TGTGCCAGTAGTACTAGCGGGGGTCTCTCCTACGAGCAGTACTTC. The genes are TRBV19 and TRBJ2-7, with 10 bases aligning to TRBD2. The CDR3 runs 15 residues. CDR1 is LNHDA and CDR2 is SQIVND in the germline V gene (reference sequence). V shed 4 bases, J shed 0 bases, and the junction held 3 bases outside the gene matches.